The 29 T cell receptor beta chains presented below share a single source sample, sequenced in a study of blood T cell repertoires in COVID-19. Produced via immunoSEQ multiplex PCR; TCRdb's table is partial and in-frame only. The profile shows approximately 180,000 clones, approximately 80% of them singletons. Sequencing was performed on peripheral blood. The receptors stem from a woman between 40 and 50 years old with COVID-19, enrolled during active disease.

This clone occurred once. This chain links TRBV14 with TRBJ2-1; the D gene is possibly TRBD2 (6 bases). Trimming cost V 1 base and J 7 bases, with 20 bases left between them. The germline CDR1 and CDR2 sequences are SGHDN and FVKESK. This CDR3 region has 17 residues. The CDR3 loop reads CASSQGLLAASGNEQFF. CDR3 in DNA: TGTGCCAGCAGCCAAGGGCTACTAGCAGCCTCCGGGAATGAGCAGTTCTTC.

V and J are TRBV10-2 and TRBJ1-2; perhaps TRBD1 as D (5 bases). Germline values: CDR1 WSHSY, CDR2 SAAADI. This CDR3 region has 14 residues. V shed 2 bases and J shed 9 bases, with 16 bases lying between them. CDR3 bases: TGCGCCAGCAGTGAGGGTCGGAGGGGCGAGAGCTACACCTTC. Translation: CASSEGRRGESYTF.

In regard to this clone: The junction departs from germline at one end; a sequencing error may be responsible. The rearrangement links TRBV7-7 to TRBJ2-1, with 9 bases identical to TRBD2. From germline, CDR1 is SSHAT and CDR2 FNYEAQ (reference sequence). The CDR3 runs to 15 residues. For the CDR3, the DNA is TGTGCTAGCAGCTCGGTCCCGGGACTAGCCGGCGAGCAGTTCTTC. Protein: CASSSVPGLAGEQFF.

Ten or more counts support this clone. The chain links TRBV2 to TRBJ2-7, with TRBD1 identical over 8 bases. Per the germline V gene, CDR1 is SNHLY and CDR2 is FYNNEI. With V trimmed by 10 bases and J by 1 base, 3 bases remained unmatched. The CDR3 is 12 residues long. CDR3 sequence reads: CAIRDRSYEQYF. The CDR3 DNA sequence: TGTGCCATCCGGGACAGGTCCTACGAGCAGTACTTC. The whole variable domain, filled in from reference TRBV2 and TRBJ2-7, reads EPEVTQTPSHQVTQMGQEVILRCVPISNHLYFYWYRQILGQKVEFLVSFYNNEISEKSEIFDDQFSVERPDGSNFTLKIRSTKLEDSAMYFCAIRDRSYEQYFGPGTRLTVT.

This clone was seen just once. CDR3 sequence (DNA): TGTGCCAGCAGCCCAGGGACTACTTACCCTTACGAGCAGTACTTC. It yields the protein CASSPGTTYPYEQYF. The V and J genes are TRBV7-3 and TRBJ2-7; TRBD2 aligns across 7 bases. Germline CDR1 reads SGHTA; CDR2 reads FQGTGA. The CDR3 is 15 amino acids. The V segment lost 5 bases and the J segment 4 bases; nucleotides outside the gene matches: 11.

J is TRBJ2-7 and V is TRBV3-1 (or the pseudogene TRBV3-2), with 8 bases matching TRBD2. Germline trimming cut 2 bases from V and 6 bases from J; bases unmatched to any gene: 6. The CDR3 consists of 14 residues. Germline values: CDR1 LGHDT, CDR2 YNNKEL (reference sequence). The CDR3 loop reads CASSQNGGVREQYF. The CDR3 DNA reads TGTGCCAGCAGCCAAAACGGGGGGGTGCGCGAGCAGTACTTC.

This chain joins TRBV6-5 and TRBJ1-1; 7 nucleotides line up with TRBD1. CDR1 is MNHEY, CDR2 SVGAGI, per germline. The CDR3 is 14 residues long. J was trimmed by 3 bases and V by 6 bases; bases with no gene match: 7. CDR3 coding DNA: TGTGCCAGCAGGAGACAGGGATTGGACACTGAAGCTTTCTTT. Translation: CASRRQGLDTEAFF.

This clone was seen a single time. The chain recombines TRBV3-1 (or the pseudogene TRBV3-2) with TRBJ2-1; D may be TRBD2 (6 bases). Germline V gene sequence: CDR1 LGHDT, CDR2 YNNKEL (reference sequence). CDR3 length equals 13 residues. V dropped 7 bases and J dropped 8 bases, with 15 bases sitting between them. The CDR3 is CASTPRESDEQFF. CDR3 DNA sequence: TGTGCCAGCACCCCACGGGAGAGTGATGAGCAGTTCTTC.

V gene TRBV29-1 combines with J gene TRBJ1-5; no reliable D call. The CDR3 spans 15 residues. V was pared by 6 bases and J by 0 bases, with 15 bases between. CDR1 and CDR2 (germline): SQVTM, ANQGSEA. The CDR3 reads CSVGGAGDSNQPQHF. The DNA for the CDR3 is TGCAGCGTGGGAGGAGCAGGAGATAGCAATCAGCCCCAGCATTTT.

The rearrangement joins TRBV19 to TRBJ1-3; no reliable D call. This CDR3 comprises 14 residues. Germline-derived CDR1 and CDR2 are LNHDA and SQIVND (reference sequence). Trimming shortened V by 10 bases and J by 4 bases, and 17 bases separated the two germline ends. The DNA for the CDR3 is TGTGCCACCGAGACCGACATTAACGGAAACACCATATATTTT. This encodes CATETDINGNTIYF. The variable domain in full, with the rest retrieved from reference TRBV19 and TRBJ1-3, is DGGITQSPKYLFRKEGQNVTLSCEQNLNHDAMYWYRQDPGQGLRLIYYSQIVNDFQKGDIAEGYSVSREKKESFPLTVTSAQKNPTAFYLCATETDINGNTIYFGEGSWLTVV.

This clone occurred once. V gene TRBV6-4 combines with J gene TRBJ1-1, with D perhaps TRBD1 (6 bases). The CDR3 has 13 residues. Germline V lookup: CDR1 MRHNA, CDR2 SNTAGT. Trimming left V 5 bases short and J 8 bases short, with 15 bases between. The CDR3 nucleotides are TGTGCCAGCAGTACCACAGGGTTTCAGGAAGCTTTCTTT. This codes for CASSTTGFQEAFF.

The chain links TRBV7-6 to TRBJ1-4; D may be TRBD1 (5 bases). Germline V lookup: CDR1 SGHVS, CDR2 FNYEAQ. Trimming took off 3 bases at V and 4 bases at J, with 18 bases between the two ends. The CDR3 consists of 17 residues. The CDR3, as DNA: TGTGCCAGCAGCTTGGGGGGGAGGGCGGAGAGTAATGAAAAACTGTTTTTT. Translating gives CASSLGGRAESNEKLFF.

The chain links TRBV10-1 to TRBJ1-5; 7 bases are shared with TRBD1. Per germline, CDR1 WNHNN and CDR2 SYGVQD (reference sequence). The CDR3 has 16 amino acids. V was clipped by 9 bases and J by 0 bases; unmatched bases: 11. The DNA of the CDR3 is TGCGCCAGACCCGGGACAGCTGATTATAGCAATCAGCCCCAGCATTTT. Encoded protein: CARPGTADYSNQPQHF.

The J gene is TRBJ2-3, the V gene TRBV2, with D hard to call. This CDR3 contains 13 residues. Germline CDR1 reads SNHLY; CDR2 reads FYNNEI. With 6 bases removed from V and 0 bases from J, the gap between germline ends came to 7 bases. The CDR3 DNA reads TGTGCCAGCAGGGTCGGGAGCACAGATACGCAGTATTTT. It encodes CASRVGSTDTQYF.

This sequence joins TRBV24-1 and TRBJ2-1; 14 bases match TRBD2. This CDR3 comprises 16 residues. J lost 8 bases, V lost 3 bases, and 5 bases had no gene match. CDR1 is KGHDR and CDR2 is SFDVKD in the germline V gene. DNA for the CDR3: TGTGCCACCAGTGATCTCGGGACTAGCGGGAGTTATGAGCAGTTCTTC. This sequence encodes CATSDLGTSGSYEQFF.

This chain uses TRBV10-2 with TRBJ2-7; 8 bases line up with TRBD2. CDR1 and CDR2 from the germline V gene are WSHSY and SAAADI. The CDR3 loop spans 15 amino acids. The V gene end was trimmed by 5 bases and the J gene end by 0 bases; junction bases not matched to a gene: 6. This chain's CDR3 is CASSRLAGSSYEQYF. For the CDR3, the DNA is TGCGCCAGCAGTCGATTAGCGGGGAGCTCCTACGAGCAGTACTTC.

The chain couples TRBV27 to TRBJ2-7, with D possibly being TRBD1 (5 bases). Trimming took 1 base from V and 3 from J, leaving 10 bases between them. CDR1 is MNHEY and CDR2 is SMNVEV in the germline V gene (reference sequence). The CDR3 has 14 residues. The CDR3 here is CASSLFGRVYEQYF. Here the CDR3 DNA reads TGTGCCAGCAGTTTATTTGGCAGGGTCTACGAGCAGTACTTC.

This chain links TRBV5-5 with TRBJ1-2; no firm D call. V was shortened by 6 bases and J by 2 bases, with 17 bases between the two germline ends. This CDR3 comprises 15 residues. Germline V lookup: CDR1 SGHKS, CDR2 YYEKEE (reference sequence). CDR3 in DNA: TGTGCCAGCACAGTCGCCAGCGCCGGGAACTATGGCTACACCTTC. Translation gives CASTVASAGNYGYTF. Together with reference TRBV5-5 and TRBJ1-2, the CDR3 gives the full variable domain: DAGVTQSPTHLIKTRGQQVTLRCSPISGHKSVSWYQQVLGQGPQFIFQYYEKEERGRGNFPDRFSARQFPNYSSELNVNALLLGDSALYLCASTVASAGNYGYTFGSGTRLTVV.

This chain's CDR3 is CASSPPSGPGEYEQYF. In DNA form, the CDR3 reads TGTGCCAGCTCACCACCTTCTGGGCCCGGCGAGTACGAGCAGTACTTC. The rearrangement uses TRBV18 and TRBJ2-7; D ambiguous. The length of the CDR3 is 16 residues. Between the trimmed V and J ends, which lost 0 bases and 4 bases, there was a span of 16 bases. From germline, CDR1 is KGHSH and CDR2 LQKENI.

This CDR3 is CASSRDRGLERIRGNTIYF. CDR3 nucleotides: TGTGCCAGCAGCCGGGACAGGGGGTTAGAGAGAATTAGGGGAAACACCATATATTTT. The chain is built from TRBV21-1 and TRBJ1-3; the table's D call, TRBD1, was not checked against the DNA. TRBV21-1 is reported as a pseudogene. This CDR3 region has 19 residues.

This clone qualifies as medium-sized. The chain employs TRBV20-1 and TRBJ1-2; D gene unclear. The V end lost 3 bases, the J end lost 3 bases, and 5 bases lay between the germline ends. CDR1 DFQATT and CDR2 SNEGSKA come from the germline V gene (reference sequence). The CDR3 is made up of 11 amino acids. The CDR3 coding sequence is TGCAGTGCTAGCGGGGACTATGGCTACACCTTC. Amino acid sequence: CSASGDYGYTF.

This clone was counted only a few times. J is TRBJ1-1 and V is TRBV6-5; TRBD1 agrees at 7 bases. Germline values: CDR1 MNHEY, CDR2 SVGAGI. This CDR3 contains 13 residues. V gave up 8 bases and J gave up 1 base; unmatched junction bases: 4. CDR3 sequence (DNA): TGTGCCAGCGTCTGGACAGGGAACACTGAAGCTTTCTTT. Amino acid sequence: CASVWTGNTEAFF.

This sequence joins TRBV12-5 and TRBJ2-5, with 8 bases identical to TRBD2. J was trimmed by 10 bases and V by 3 bases; bases with no gene match: 7. Germline V gene lookup returns CDR1 LGHNT and CDR2 FRNRAP. The CDR3 consists of 13 residues. As DNA, the CDR3 is TGTGCTAGTGGTTTTTCGGGGGGGCGCGGCCAGTACTTC. This translates into CASGFSGGRGQYF.

The J gene is TRBJ1-6, the V gene TRBV27, with 10 nucleotides matching TRBD1. V trimming: 8 bases; J trimming: 5 bases; junction bases outside the gene matches: 12. Germline CDR1 MNHEY, CDR2 SMNVEV (reference sequence). The CDR3 totals 17 residues. As DNA, the CDR3 is TGTGCCAGCCTTACTCGGACAGGGGGATTCCATAATTCACCCCTCCACTTT. Translating gives CASLTRTGGFHNSPLHF.

The CDR3 loop is CASISGVGEQFF. CDR3 coding DNA: TGTGCCTCGATCTCGGGGGTAGGAGAGCAGTTCTTC. V and J are TRBV2 and TRBJ2-1; D might be TRBD2 (6 bases). Germline V CDR1 and CDR2: SNHLY, FYNNEI. The CDR3 is 12 amino acids. The ends were cut back, 11 bases at V and 10 bases at J, with 18 bases in the middle.

The chain uses TRBV7-2 and TRBJ2-5; TRBD1 aligns across 8 bases. The CDR3 has 17 residues. V lost 5 bases, J lost 4 bases, and 15 bases stayed unmatched. Germline values: CDR1 SGHTA, CDR2 FQGNSA. CDR3 in DNA: TGTGCCAGCAGCCCTGAAGGGGCAGGGGGCTGGTTAGAGACCCAGTACTTC. It yields the protein CASSPEGAGGWLETQYF.

The chain recombines TRBV7-8 with TRBJ1-5; 10 nucleotides agree with TRBD1. The CDR3 extends over 16 amino acids. The V and J ends lost 1 base and 11 bases, in that order; junction bases with no gene match: 11. In germline, CDR1 is SGHVS, CDR2 FQNEAQ. The CDR3 loop reads CASSLVVGTGVGAQHF. The CDR3 bases are TGTGCCAGCAGCTTAGTGGTCGGGACAGGGGTAGGGGCCCAGCATTTT.

V gene TRBV6-8 combines with J gene TRBJ2-7, with D tentatively TRBD2 (5 bases). Trimming removed 8 bases from V and 0 bases from J, with 14 bases in between. The germline V gene encodes CDR1 MNHGY and CDR2 SAAAGT. The CDR3 is made up of 14 amino acids. CDR3 residues: CASLEGSPSYEQYF. DNA of the CDR3: TGTGCCAGCCTAGAGGGCAGTCCCTCCTACGAGCAGTACTTC.

The CDR3 is CASSLTGSITGELFF. The CDR3 DNA reads as TGTGCCAGCAGTTTGACAGGGTCCATCACCGGGGAGCTGTTTTTT. The J gene is TRBJ2-2, the V gene TRBV28; 7 positions match TRBD1. The germline CDR1 and CDR2 sequences are MDHEN and SYDVKM. Trimming removed 3 bases from V and 4 bases from J; junction bases left unmatched: 5. The CDR3 covers 15 residues.